Listed below are T cell receptor beta chains from one sample, sequenced in a study of shared clonotypes between healthy human individuals. The assay was immunoSEQ multiplex PCR, and TCRdb's table has in-frame clones only and misses some. The table includes around 100,000 clones, roughly 66% detected once. Sequencing was performed on memory CD8+ T cells sorted from blood. The receptors were sampled from a woman between 25 and 40 years old in good health. The conserved cysteine and the conserved F or W are not part of the CDR3 here. The order of the fields is V gene, CDR3 length, CDR3 protein.

v_call: TRBV25-1
cdr3_length: 13
cdr3_aa: ASSLSLASTYEQY

v_call: TRBV6-6
cdr3_length: 12
cdr3_aa: ASSYQGGNQPQH

v_call: TRBV28
cdr3_length: 9
cdr3_aa: ASSFSSEQY

v_call: TRBV28
cdr3_length: 14
cdr3_aa: ASSISGGGITDTQY

v_call: TRBV28
cdr3_length: 13
cdr3_aa: ASSIITTRYQPQH

v_call: TRBV5-1
cdr3_length: 14
cdr3_aa: ASSLRAQGSSEKLF

v_call: TRBV4-1
cdr3_length: 17
cdr3_aa: ASSQDPPGHPAGYNEQF

v_call: TRBV2
cdr3_length: 11
cdr3_aa: ASSSGGVNEQY

v_call: TRBV6-4
cdr3_length: 11
cdr3_aa: ASSVDSNQPQH

v_call: TRBV7-9
cdr3_length: 12
cdr3_aa: ASLAGPPTGELF

v_call: TRBV25-1
cdr3_length: 14
cdr3_aa: ASSLTQSGFPYEQY

v_call: TRBV29-1
cdr3_length: 15
cdr3_aa: SVIQPETGGTPYEQY

v_call: TRBV2
cdr3_length: 13
cdr3_aa: ASSPWTSGTDTQY

v_call: TRBV4-1
cdr3_length: 14
cdr3_aa: ASSQRDGAANYGYT

v_call: TRBV6-5
cdr3_length: 13
cdr3_aa: ASSYGGAQNTEAF

v_call: TRBV14
cdr3_length: 13
cdr3_aa: ASSPLAGGFLEQY

v_call: TRBV27
cdr3_length: 15
cdr3_aa: ASRLLGKLVRNNEQF

v_call: TRBV7-8
cdr3_length: 13
cdr3_aa: ASSTGQASTDTQY

v_call: TRBV9
cdr3_length: 11
cdr3_aa: ASSGGRGYEQY

v_call: TRBV28
cdr3_length: 13
cdr3_aa: ASSLKRAGIYEQY

v_call: TRBV27
cdr3_length: 18
cdr3_aa: ASSLSPGTGGLATNEKLF

v_call: TRBV7-9
cdr3_length: 14
cdr3_aa: ASSPLLVGPGYEQY

v_call: TRBV6-4
cdr3_length: 12
cdr3_aa: ASSAGTGVEKLF

v_call: TRBV27
cdr3_length: 13
cdr3_aa: ASRTTSGRSYEQY

v_call: TRBV11-2
cdr3_length: 11
cdr3_aa: ASSLGTNYGYT

v_call: TRBV9
cdr3_length: 11
cdr3_aa: ASSVTGTDTQY

v_call: TRBV4-1
cdr3_length: 9
cdr3_aa: ASSQSLEQF

v_call: TRBV28
cdr3_length: 12
cdr3_aa: ASSLISRHQPQH

v_call: TRBV5-1
cdr3_length: 11
cdr3_aa: ASSLPGPGEQY

v_call: TRBV6-4
cdr3_length: 11
cdr3_aa: ASSERDTGELF

v_call: TRBV6-6
cdr3_length: 13
cdr3_aa: ASSYSRQSTGELF

v_call: TRBV4-1
cdr3_length: 12
cdr3_aa: ASSQTLTRDGYT

v_call: TRBV4-2
cdr3_length: 13
cdr3_aa: ASSPLAGDTGELF

v_call: TRBV7-9
cdr3_length: 13
cdr3_aa: ASSVYTRPVPEAF

v_call: TRBV6-6
cdr3_length: 13
cdr3_aa: ASSYGQGRAYEQY

v_call: TRBV5-1
cdr3_length: 18
cdr3_aa: ASSLAPREAAGPSYNEQF

v_call: TRBV4-2
cdr3_length: 14
cdr3_aa: ASSQTVTGDDGELF

v_call: TRBV5-1
cdr3_length: 11
cdr3_aa: ASSPRPGEKLF

v_call: TRBV2
cdr3_length: 11
cdr3_aa: ASSLSSSKGYT

v_call: TRBV14
cdr3_length: 13
cdr3_aa: ASKVRAGRNNEQF

v_call: TRBV28
cdr3_length: 11
cdr3_aa: ASSLAGVEEQY

v_call: TRBV6-5
cdr3_length: 11
cdr3_aa: ASSYNTQETQY

v_call: TRBV28
cdr3_length: 14
cdr3_aa: ASTPTLGRFNSPLH

v_call: TRBV6-1
cdr3_length: 13
cdr3_aa: ASSGGLAVTDTQY

v_call: TRBV6-1
cdr3_length: 13
cdr3_aa: ASSEVTVYSYEQY

v_call: TRBV4-1
cdr3_length: 15
cdr3_aa: ASSQGYPLSAYQPQH

v_call: TRBV10-1
cdr3_length: 16
cdr3_aa: ASSESRDASSGANVLT

v_call: TRBV14
cdr3_length: 15
cdr3_aa: ASSQDGTGIFYNEQF

v_call: TRBV7-9
cdr3_length: 13
cdr3_aa: ASSLVEGAIDEQF